This T cell receptor (beta chain) came from a study of vaccination and CD4 T cells after COVID-19. Study at large: The convalescent population consisted of six males and four females, two of whom were of Hispanic ethnicity. Post-vaccine sampling followed dose two by a median 72 days (range 14 to 241). Study-wide results and limits: Looking at convalescent patients, a median approximately 88% of reactive clones were present only post-vaccination.

Regarding this clonotype: Its matching antigen is unknown.

Sample treatment: approximately 11-day PBMC culture with coronavirus spike peptide pools or control peptides (ViraFEST assay). Antigen-specific T cells were expanded with peptide pools by ViraFEST, and TCRs were then sequenced. The germline CDR1 and CDR2 sequences are GTSNPN and SVGIG (reference sequence). CDR3 length: 14 residues. With V trimmed by 6 bases and J by 1 base, 6 bases remained unmatched. The Oncomine TCR Beta short-read assay sequenced DNA from cultured CD4+ T cells. One entry per CDR3 protein results from TCRdb running MiXCR on the PCR reads. The sample carries approximately 17,000 distinct CDR3 sequences, around three fifths recorded once.

Sequencing input: CD4+ T cells from blood, cultured in vitro. The chain has TRBV30 and TRBJ2-7; 10 nucleotides agree with TRBD2. This sequence originates from a human donor who had recovered from COVID-19. In DNA, the CDR3 is TGTGCCTGTTCAGCGGGAGGGGGGTCCTACGAGCAGTACTTC. As protein: CACSAGGGSYEQYF.